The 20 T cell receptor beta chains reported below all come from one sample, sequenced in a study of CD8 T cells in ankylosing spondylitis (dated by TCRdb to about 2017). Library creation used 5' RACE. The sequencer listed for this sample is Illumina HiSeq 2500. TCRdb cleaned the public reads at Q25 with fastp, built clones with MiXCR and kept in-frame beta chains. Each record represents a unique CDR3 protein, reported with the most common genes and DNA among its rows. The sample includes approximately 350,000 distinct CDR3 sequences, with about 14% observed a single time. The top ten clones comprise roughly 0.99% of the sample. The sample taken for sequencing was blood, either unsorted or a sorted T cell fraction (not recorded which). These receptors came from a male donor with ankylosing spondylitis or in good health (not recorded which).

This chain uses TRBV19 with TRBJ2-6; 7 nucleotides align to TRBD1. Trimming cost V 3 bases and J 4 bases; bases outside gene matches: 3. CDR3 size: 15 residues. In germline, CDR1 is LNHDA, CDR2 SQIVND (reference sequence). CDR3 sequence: CASSILTGGANVLTF. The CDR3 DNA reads TGTGCCAGTAGTATCCTGACAGGGGGGGCCAACGTCCTGACTTTC.

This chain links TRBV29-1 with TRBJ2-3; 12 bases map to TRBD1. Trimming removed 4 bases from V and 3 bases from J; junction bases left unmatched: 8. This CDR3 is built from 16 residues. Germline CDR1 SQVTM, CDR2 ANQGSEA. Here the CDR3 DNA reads TGCAGCGTTGCAAACCCGGGACAGGGGGCGACAGATACGCAGTATTTT. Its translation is CSVANPGQGATDTQYF.

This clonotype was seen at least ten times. This chain's CDR3 is CAISGQMNTEAFF. The CDR3 bases are TGTGCCATCAGTGGGCAGATGAACACTGAAGCTTTCTTT. The rearrangement joins TRBV10-3 to TRBJ1-1; D is unresolved. The CDR3 is 13 residues long. V was shortened by 4 bases and J by 0 bases, with 6 bases between the two germline ends. Looked up from germline, CDR1 is ENHRY and CDR2 is SYGVKD.

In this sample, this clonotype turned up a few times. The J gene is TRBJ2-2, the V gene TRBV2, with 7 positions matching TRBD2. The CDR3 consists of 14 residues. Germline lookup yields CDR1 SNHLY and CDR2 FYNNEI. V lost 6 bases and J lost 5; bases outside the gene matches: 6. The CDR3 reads CASRDSGGTGELFF. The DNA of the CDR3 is TGTGCCAGCAGGGACTCGGGGGGTACCGGGGAGCTGTTTTTT.

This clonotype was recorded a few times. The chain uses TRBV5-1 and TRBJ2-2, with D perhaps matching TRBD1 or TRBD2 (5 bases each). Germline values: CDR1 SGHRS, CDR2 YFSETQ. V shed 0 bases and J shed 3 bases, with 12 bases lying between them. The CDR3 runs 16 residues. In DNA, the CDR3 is TGCGCCAGCAGCTTGGCAAGGGACCGGGACACCGGGGAGCTGTTTTTT. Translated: CASSLARDRDTGELFF.

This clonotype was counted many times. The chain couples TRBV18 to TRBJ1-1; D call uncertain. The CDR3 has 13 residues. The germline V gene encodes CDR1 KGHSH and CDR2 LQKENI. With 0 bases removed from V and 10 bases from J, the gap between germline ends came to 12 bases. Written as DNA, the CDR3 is TGTGCCAGCTCACCACCATCGGGGTTAGGAGCTTTCTTT. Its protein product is CASSPPSGLGAFF.

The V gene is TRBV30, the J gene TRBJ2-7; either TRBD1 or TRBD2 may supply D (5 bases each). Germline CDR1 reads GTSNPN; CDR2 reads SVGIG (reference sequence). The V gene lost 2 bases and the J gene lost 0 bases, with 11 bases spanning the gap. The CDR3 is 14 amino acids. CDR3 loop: CAWSRGPSSYEQYF. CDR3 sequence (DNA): TGTGCCTGGAGTAGGGGACCGAGCTCCTACGAGCAGTACTTC.

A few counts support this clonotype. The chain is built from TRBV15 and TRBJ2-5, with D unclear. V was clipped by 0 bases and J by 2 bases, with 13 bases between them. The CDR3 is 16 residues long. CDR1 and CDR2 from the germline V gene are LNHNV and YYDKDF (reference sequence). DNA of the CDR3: TGTGCCACCAGCAGAGATCTCGTCGGTACTCAAGAGACCCAGTACTTC. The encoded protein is CATSRDLVGTQETQYF.

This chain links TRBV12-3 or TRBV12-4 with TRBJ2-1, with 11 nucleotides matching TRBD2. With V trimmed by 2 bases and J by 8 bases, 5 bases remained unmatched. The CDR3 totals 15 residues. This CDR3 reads CASSLRLAGPDEQFF. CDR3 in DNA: TGTGCCAGCAGTTTAAGACTAGCGGGACCTGATGAGCAGTTCTTC.

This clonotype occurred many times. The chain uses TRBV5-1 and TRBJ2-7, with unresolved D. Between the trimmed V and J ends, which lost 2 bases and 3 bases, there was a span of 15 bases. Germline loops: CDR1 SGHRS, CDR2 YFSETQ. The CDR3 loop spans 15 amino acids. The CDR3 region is CASSLETSRYYEQYF. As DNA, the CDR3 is TGCGCCAGCAGCTTAGAAACGTCTAGATACTACGAGCAGTACTTC. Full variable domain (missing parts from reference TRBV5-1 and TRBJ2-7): KAGVTQTPRYLIKTRGQQVTLSCSPISGHRSVSWYQQTPGQGLQFLFEYFSETQRNKGNFPGRFSGRQFSNSRSEMNVSTLELGDSALYLCASSLETSRYYEQYFGPGTRLTVT.

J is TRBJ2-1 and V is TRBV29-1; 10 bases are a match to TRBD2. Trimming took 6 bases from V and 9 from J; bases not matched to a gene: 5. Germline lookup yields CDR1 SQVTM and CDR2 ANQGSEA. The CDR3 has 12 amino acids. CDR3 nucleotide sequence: TGCAGCGTGCAGCGGGGGGGGAGTGAGCAGTTCTTC. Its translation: CSVQRGGSEQFF.

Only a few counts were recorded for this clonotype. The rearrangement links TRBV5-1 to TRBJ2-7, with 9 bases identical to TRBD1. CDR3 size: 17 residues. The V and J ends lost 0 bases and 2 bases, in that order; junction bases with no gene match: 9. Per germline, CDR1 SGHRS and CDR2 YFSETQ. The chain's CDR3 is CASSLGYGQGFTYEQYF. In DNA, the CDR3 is TGCGCCAGCAGCTTGGGTTACGGACAGGGGTTTACCTACGAGCAGTACTTC.

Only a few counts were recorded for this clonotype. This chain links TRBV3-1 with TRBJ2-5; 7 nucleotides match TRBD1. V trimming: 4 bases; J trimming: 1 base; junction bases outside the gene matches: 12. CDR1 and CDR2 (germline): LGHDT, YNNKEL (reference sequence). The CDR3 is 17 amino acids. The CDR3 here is CASSPSTGISGQETQYF. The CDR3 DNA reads TGTGCCAGCAGCCCCTCGACAGGGATAAGCGGCCAAGAGACCCAGTACTTC.

The CDR3: CASTPLEGPDTQYF. CDR3 in DNA: TGCGCCAGCACCCCCCTGGAGGGCCCTGATACGCAGTATTTT. The V gene is TRBV5-1, the J gene TRBJ2-3; the D gene is possibly TRBD2 (6 bases). The germline CDR1 and CDR2 sequences are SGHRS and YFSETQ. V lost 6 bases and J lost 6, with 17 bases in between. The CDR3 has 14 residues.

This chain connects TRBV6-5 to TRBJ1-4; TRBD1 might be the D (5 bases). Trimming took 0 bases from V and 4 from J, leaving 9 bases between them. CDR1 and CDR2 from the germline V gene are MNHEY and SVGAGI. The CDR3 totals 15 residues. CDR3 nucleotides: TGTGCCAGCAGTTACTCCTCCGGGGGTAATGAAAAACTGTTTTTT. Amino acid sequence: CASSYSSGGNEKLFF.

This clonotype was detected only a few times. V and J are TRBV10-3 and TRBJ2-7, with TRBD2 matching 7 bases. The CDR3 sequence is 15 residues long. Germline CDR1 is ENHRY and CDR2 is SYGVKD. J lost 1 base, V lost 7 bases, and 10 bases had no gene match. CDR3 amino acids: CAIKAKREGSYEQYF. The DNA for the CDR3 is TGTGCCATCAAGGCTAAAAGGGAGGGGTCCTACGAGCAGTACTTC.

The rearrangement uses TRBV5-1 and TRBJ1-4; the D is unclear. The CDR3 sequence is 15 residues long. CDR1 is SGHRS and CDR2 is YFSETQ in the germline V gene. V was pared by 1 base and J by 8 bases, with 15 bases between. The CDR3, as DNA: TGCGCCAGCAGCTTGACAGCGGGAGCCACGGAAAAACTGTTTTTT. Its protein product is CASSLTAGATEKLFF.

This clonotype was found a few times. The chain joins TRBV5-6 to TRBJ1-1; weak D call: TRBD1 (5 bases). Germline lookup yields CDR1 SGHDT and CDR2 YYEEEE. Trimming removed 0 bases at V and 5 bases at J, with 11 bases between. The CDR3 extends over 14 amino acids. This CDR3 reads CASSLAGGETEAFF. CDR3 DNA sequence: TGTGCCAGCAGCTTGGCCGGAGGGGAAACTGAAGCTTTCTTT.

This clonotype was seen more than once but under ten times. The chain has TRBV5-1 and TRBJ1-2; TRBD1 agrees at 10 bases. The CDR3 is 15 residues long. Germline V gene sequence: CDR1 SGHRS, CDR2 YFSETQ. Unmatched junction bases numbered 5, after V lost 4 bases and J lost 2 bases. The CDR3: CASSPEDRGNYGYTF. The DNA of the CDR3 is TGCGCCAGCAGCCCCGAGGACAGGGGGAACTATGGCTACACCTTC.

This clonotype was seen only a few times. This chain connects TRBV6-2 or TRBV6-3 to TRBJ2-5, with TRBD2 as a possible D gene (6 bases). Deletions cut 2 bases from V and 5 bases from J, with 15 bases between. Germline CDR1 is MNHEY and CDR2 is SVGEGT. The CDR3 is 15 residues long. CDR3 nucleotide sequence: TGTGCCAGCAGTTACCATGGACCCGGAGGGGAGACCCAGTACTTC. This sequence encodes CASSYHGPGGETQYF.